These 13 T cell receptor beta chains were all obtained from the same sample, sequenced in a study of T-cell memory formation after mild COVID-19. TCRdb analysed the 5' RACE reads with MiXCR anew, one entry per CDR3 protein. The sample yields approximately 98,000 distinct CDR3 sequences, roughly 19% seen once. Sequencing used PBMCs or a T cell subset sorted from them (not recorded which). These receptors were collected from a man between 18 and 35 years old who had mild COVID-19 (a few samples of this study predate the infection). Cell type and time point are not known.

Remarks on this clonotype: Germline and junction disagree at one end, which may indicate a read error. V usage is TRBV7-7 and J usage is TRBJ2-3, with TRBD1 identical over 9 bases. There are 13 residues in the CDR3. In germline, CDR1 is SSHAT, CDR2 FNYEAQ (reference sequence). The CDR3 loop reads CASSLMGQGLQYF. The CDR3 DNA sequence: TGTGCTAGCAGCTTAATGGGACAGGGTCTGCAGTATTTT.

The rearrangement uses TRBV20-1 and TRBJ2-7; D may be TRBD1 or TRBD2 (6 bases each). Germline V CDR1 and CDR2: DFQATT, SNEGSKA (reference sequence). This CDR3 is built from 14 residues. V was shortened by 0 bases and J by 6 bases, with 15 bases between the two germline ends. CDR3 in amino acids: CSARDWRGEGEQYF. The CDR3 bases are TGCAGTGCTAGAGATTGGAGGGGGGAAGGCGAGCAGTACTTC.

This chain links TRBV5-1 with TRBJ2-3; D is possibly TRBD1 (6 bases). V lost 1 base, J lost 11 bases, and 14 bases lay in between. This CDR3 is built from 13 residues. Germline values: CDR1 SGHRS, CDR2 YFSETQ. The CDR3 spells CASSLPGAWMQYF. CDR3 bases: TGCGCCAGCAGCTTGCCAGGGGCGTGGATGCAGTATTTT.

In this sample, this clonotype turned up a few times. The V gene is TRBV4-1, the J gene TRBJ2-4; either TRBD1 or TRBD2 may fit D (6 bases each). V lost 4 bases and J lost 1, with 8 bases in between. Germline-derived CDR1 and CDR2 are MGHRA and YSYEKL. This CDR3 is built from 14 residues. The CDR3 bases are TGCGCCAGCAGCCGAGGGGGGGCCAAAAACATTCAGTACTTC. Translated, it gives CASSRGGAKNIQYF.

The CDR3, as DNA: TGCAGTGCCCGGACAGGGAACTCTGGGGCCAACGTCCTGACTTTC. It specifies CSARTGNSGANVLTF. The genes are TRBV20-1 and TRBJ2-6; 8 nucleotides agree with TRBD1. Unmatched junction bases numbered 4, after V lost 6 bases and J lost 0 bases. The CDR3 loop spans 15 amino acids. Germline V gene data show CDR1 as DFQATT and CDR2 as SNEGSKA (reference sequence).

V is TRBV12-3 or TRBV12-4 and J is TRBJ1-5; D uncertain. Deletions cut 1 base from V and 1 base from J, with 8 bases between. This CDR3 is 15 amino acids long. The CDR3 region is CASSLGEASNQPQHF. The CDR3 nucleotides are TGTGCCAGCAGTTTAGGGGAGGCGAGCAATCAGCCCCAGCATTTT.

V usage is TRBV5-1 and J usage is TRBJ2-1; 11 positions agree with TRBD2. Germline trimming cut 3 bases from V and 6 bases from J; bases unmatched to any gene: 8. The germline V gene encodes CDR1 SGHRS and CDR2 YFSETQ. This CDR3 spans 16 amino acids. CDR3: CASSSLAGGKFNEQFF. The CDR3 DNA sequence: TGCGCCAGCAGCTCCCTAGCGGGGGGAAAGTTCAATGAGCAGTTCTTC.

V is TRBV7-9 and J is TRBJ1-2; D gene ambiguous. Trimming cost V 5 bases and J 3 bases, with 13 bases left between them. CDR3 length: 14 residues. Germline V lookup: CDR1 SEHNR, CDR2 FQNEAQ (reference sequence). This CDR3 reads CASSPSRVDYGYTF. DNA for the CDR3: TGTGCCAGCAGCCCTTCTCGGGTAGACTATGGCTACACCTTC.

The sample holds a few counts of this clonotype. The V call is TRBV5-5, the J call TRBJ2-1; D may be TRBD1 or TRBD2 (5 bases each). CDR3 length: 16 residues. The germline CDR1 and CDR2 sequences are SGHKS and YYEKEE (reference sequence). The V and J ends lost 5 bases and 7 bases respectively, with 22 bases between them. The CDR3 sequence is CASRVRLGPRGNEQFF. The CDR3 region has the DNA TGTGCCAGCAGAGTCCGCCTAGGACCGAGGGGAAATGAGCAGTTCTTC.

V usage is TRBV3-1 and J usage is TRBJ2-7; D may be TRBD1 (5 bases). The CDR3 is 15 residues long. Trimming stripped 3 bases from V and 2 bases from J, with 14 bases between. Germline lookup yields CDR1 LGHDT and CDR2 YNNKEL (reference sequence). CDR3 amino acids: CASSHTAGQPYEQYV. Here the CDR3 DNA reads TGTGCCAGCAGCCACACCGCAGGGCAACCCTACGAGCAGTACGTC.

The chain couples TRBV10-3 to TRBJ2-4; the D gene is possibly TRBD1 (6 bases). V gave up 3 bases and J gave up 2 bases, with 14 bases separating them. The CDR3 runs to 16 residues. The germline V gene encodes CDR1 ENHRY and CDR2 SYGVKD. The CDR3 protein is CAISDYRERTKNIQYF. In DNA, the CDR3 is TGTGCCATCAGTGACTACAGGGAACGGACCAAAAACATTCAGTACTTC.

This clonotype appeared a few times. The chain has TRBV10-2 and TRBJ1-6; D not certain. Trimming took 3 bases from V and 10 from J, leaving 7 bases between them. Germline CDR1 and CDR2: WSHSY and SAAADI. This CDR3 region has 12 residues. This CDR3 reads CASSESVSPLHF. CDR3 bases: TGCGCCAGCAGTGAATCCGTCTCACCCCTCCACTTT.

The V gene is TRBV12-3 or TRBV12-4, the J gene TRBJ1-5; TRBD1 might be the D (5 bases). The CDR3 consists of 13 residues. V was trimmed by 6 bases and J by 5 bases, leaving 11 bases between them. CDR3 DNA sequence: TGTGCCAGCAGGATGGGGGGGGATCAGCCCCAGCATTTT. It yields the protein CASRMGGDQPQHF.